Sequencing of this T cell receptor (beta chain) was carried out in a study of blood T cell repertoires in COVID-19 (dated by TCRdb to between 2020 and 2021). About the investigation overall: Collaborator samples came from the United States, Italy and Spain and covered acute and convalescent phases of COVID-19. The material from the prospective study consisted of cDNA or gDNA derived from T cells, B-cell-depleted T cells, or PBMCs. Deeply sampled blood TCRbeta repertoires from subjects exposed to, actively infected with, or recovered from COVID-19 were included in the dataset. The repertoires were released in a freely available public database intended as a resource for research on the immune response to SARS-CoV-2. Samples were obtained from the ongoing ImmuneRACE study (first 160 participants) and from over 1,000 subjects provided by 6 global collaborators. The sample metadata nearly always contained a de-identified subject ID, COVID-19 status, age in years and sex. HLA class I and class II types, where available, came from metadata supplied by the sample provider rather than from assay-based typing.

The CDR3 runs 15 residues from the cysteine to the phenylalanine. Of the read, only the CDR3 DNA is kept; its 45 bases are in frame from base 1. The germline V gene sets CDR1 to MGHDK and CDR2 to SYGVNS. V sheds 4 bases and J sheds 1 base, leaving 10 bases between their ends. Each collaborating institution followed its own protocols to collect whole blood in K2EDTA tubes. Collaborator samples were shipped for TCRbeta analysis as frozen whole blood, isolated PBMCs, or DNA extracted from either sample type. TCRbeta CDR3 regions were amplified from genomic DNA by means of the immunoSEQ Assay, a bias-controlled multiplex PCR. As for the original processing: The number of nucleated cells in each sample was estimated from the amplification of reference gene primers within the assay. To quantify the absolute abundance of each unique TCRbeta CDR3 rearrangement, sequence reads were collapsed and filtered. For each sample, productive Simpson clonality was calculated as the square root of Simpson's diversity index across productive rearrangements. Sourced from immuneACCESS, this table was stored by TCRdb with only in-frame sequences that have V and J called. A share of the clones is absent; for the studies checked, an unresolved V gene accounts for under half, and the remainder has no known explanation. That table gives V, J and clone size, and the DNA gave D and trimming. A total of roughly 65,000 clones appear in this sample, 86% of them only once. The top ten clones comprise about 12% of the sample.

This clone showed up just once. The antigen it recognizes is unknown. Base quality data are lacking; no much larger clone is found one base away. Overall study results and their limits: The amount of clinical and demographic metadata varied by source and participant and was provided uncurated.

Sequencing input: peripheral blood. This sequence was found in a woman aged 60-75 years with acute or convalescent COVID-19. The V and J segments used are TRBV25-1 and TRBJ2-2; the D gene is perhaps TRBD1, on 6 matching bases. The CDR3 protein sequence reads: CASSGGTLNTGELFF. The DNA is TGTGCCAGCAGTGGTGGGACATTGAACACCGGGGAGCTGTTTTTT.